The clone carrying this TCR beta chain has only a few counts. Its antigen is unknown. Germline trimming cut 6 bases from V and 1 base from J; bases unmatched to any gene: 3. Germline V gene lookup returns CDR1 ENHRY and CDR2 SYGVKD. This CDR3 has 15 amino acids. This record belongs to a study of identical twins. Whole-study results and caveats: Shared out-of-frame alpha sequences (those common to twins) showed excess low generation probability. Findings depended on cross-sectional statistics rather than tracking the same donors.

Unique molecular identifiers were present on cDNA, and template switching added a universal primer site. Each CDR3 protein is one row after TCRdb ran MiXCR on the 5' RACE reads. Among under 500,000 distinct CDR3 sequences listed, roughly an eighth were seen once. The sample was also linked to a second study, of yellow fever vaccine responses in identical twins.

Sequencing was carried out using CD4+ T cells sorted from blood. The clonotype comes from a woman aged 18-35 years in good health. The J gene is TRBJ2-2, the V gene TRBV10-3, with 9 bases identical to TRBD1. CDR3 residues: CAISRDRENTGELFF. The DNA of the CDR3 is TGTGCCATCAGCCGGGACAGGGAGAACACCGGGGAGCTGTTTTTT.